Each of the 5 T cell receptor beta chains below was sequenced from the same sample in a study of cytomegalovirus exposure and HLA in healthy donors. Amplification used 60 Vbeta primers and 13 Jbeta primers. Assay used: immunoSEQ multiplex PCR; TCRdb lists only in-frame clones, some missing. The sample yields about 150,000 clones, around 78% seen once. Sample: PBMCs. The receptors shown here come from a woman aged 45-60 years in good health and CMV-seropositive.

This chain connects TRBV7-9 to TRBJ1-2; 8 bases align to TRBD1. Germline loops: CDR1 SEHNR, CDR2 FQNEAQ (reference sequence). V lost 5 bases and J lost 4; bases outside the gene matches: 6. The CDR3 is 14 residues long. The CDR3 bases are TGTGCCAGCAGCCGACAGGGGTCGGGCTATGGCTACACCTTC. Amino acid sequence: CASSRQGSGYGYTF.

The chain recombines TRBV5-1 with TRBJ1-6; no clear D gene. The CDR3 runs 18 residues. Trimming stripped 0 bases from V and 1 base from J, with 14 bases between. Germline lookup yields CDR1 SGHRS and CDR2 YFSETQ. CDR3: CASSLEGAGRSYNSPLHF. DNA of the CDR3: TGCGCCAGCAGCTTGGAGGGAGCGGGTAGGTCCTATAATTCACCCCTCCACTTT.

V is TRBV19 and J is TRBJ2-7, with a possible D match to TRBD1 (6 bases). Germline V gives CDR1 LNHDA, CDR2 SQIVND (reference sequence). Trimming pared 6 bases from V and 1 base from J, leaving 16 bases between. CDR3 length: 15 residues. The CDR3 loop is CASRISGTSSYEQYF. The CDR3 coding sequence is TGTGCCAGTAGGATCTCCGGGACATCATCCTACGAGCAGTACTTC.

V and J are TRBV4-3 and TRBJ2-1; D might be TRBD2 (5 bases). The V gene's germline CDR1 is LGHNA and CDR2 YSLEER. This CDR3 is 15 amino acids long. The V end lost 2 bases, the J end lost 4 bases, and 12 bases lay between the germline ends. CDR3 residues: CASSQNSRGYNEQFF. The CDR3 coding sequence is TGCGCCAGCAGCCAAAATTCACGGGGATACAATGAGCAGTTCTTC.

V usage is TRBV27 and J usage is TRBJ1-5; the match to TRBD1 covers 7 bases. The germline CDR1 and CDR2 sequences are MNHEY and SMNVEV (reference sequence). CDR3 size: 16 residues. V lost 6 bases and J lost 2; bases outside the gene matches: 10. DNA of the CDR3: TGTGCCAGCAGGGACAACAGGGGAGAAGGCAATCAGCCCCAGCATTTT. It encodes CASRDNRGEGNQPQHF.